The present entry profiles one TCR beta chain with its context. The antigen this receptor binds is unknown. For every CD8+ T cell subset, 300,000 cells were flow-sorted straight into RLT lysis buffer, and each subset was sorted in triplicate. Naive CD8+ T cells were defined stringently as CD45RO-CCR7+CD27+CD95- to exclude memory contaminants. Standard density gradient centrifugation was used to isolate peripheral blood mononuclear cells from buffy coats. A FACSAria III was used to flow-sort naive CXCR3-negative and CXCR3-positive CD8+ T cells. An RNeasy Mini Kit was used to extract total RNA from the sorted cells. These data come from a study of CXCR3-negative and CXCR3-positive naive CD8 T cells (dated by TCRdb to the late 2010s). At the level of the whole study: Approximately 140 million TRB reads were obtained in total, roughly 1.5 +/- 0.3 million reads per library. Naive subsets from a handful of donors and memory cells from 3 donors were included in the TRBV-TRBJ cluster analysis. Diversity and physicochemical repertoire analyses covered roughly ten donors pooled from two independent experiments.

Instrument on record: NextSeq 550. The Human TCR Profiling Kit (MiLaboratory) was used to prepare UMI-labeled 5' RACE TRB cDNA libraries. cDNA synthesis used the entire amount of extracted RNA, and PCR amplification then used the entire amount of cDNA produced. Libraries were prepared in parallel with an identical number of PCR cycles. Per the original workflow: With a requirement of at least two reads per UMI, MIGEC and MiXCR extracted about 57,000 +/- 9,900 unique UMI-labeled TRB cDNA molecules per library. On average, approximately 40,000 +/- 10,000 functional in-frame TRB CDR3 nucleotide clonotypes lacking stop codons were found per library. Diversity metrics, including normalized Shannon-Wiener and Chao1, were computed in VDJtools after downsampling to 5000 UMI-labeled TRB molecules per sample. Clonotype-size-weighted physicochemical properties of the central five CDR3 residues (interaction energy, strength, volume and Kidera factor 4) were computed in VDJtools. The reads underwent TCRdb reprocessing, giving one record for each CDR3 protein sequence and no DNA. The V and J calls here are based on TCRdb, not the publication. The sample table includes under 50,000 distinct CDR3 sequences. The ten largest clones capture over 2% of the sample.

The CDR3 starts with the cysteine, ends with the phenylalanine, and has 14 residues. No DNA is listed. As encoded in the germline V gene (reference sequence), CDR1 is SGHNT while CDR2 is YYREEE. Study-level results and caveats: Within the same donor, TRBV-TRBJ usage looked similar between naive CXCR3-negative and CXCR3-positive cells, but memory cells had distinct patterns. Freshly isolated PBMCs were used for most assays because CXCR3 expression partially decreased after cryopreservation. Because surface CD5, which has been linked to self-reactivity in mice, was comparable between naive subsets, TCR interaction strength was also inferred from TRB CDR3 physicochemical properties. TRB CDR3s from CXCR3-positive naive cells showed higher hydrophobicity (lower Kidera factor 4), lower energy, and higher strength and volume indices than CXCR3-negative naive cells. Both naive subsets had comparably high repertoire diversity, while memory CD8+ T cells had much lower repertoire diversity.

The source of this sequence is a human donor in good health. Some clones in this sample may be carry-over from other donors' samples. In this chain, TRBV5-4 is recombined with TRBJ2-3. The sample comprised naive CXCR3- CD8+ T cells from blood. This specimen's cell subset or site label, interpreted: CD45RO-CCR7+CD27+CD95- naive CD8+ T cells lacking CXCR3 (TNR3-). The CDR3 region: CASSLGRGTDTQYF.